Below, 26 T cell receptor beta chains from the same sample are listed, as sequenced in a study of T cells in localized non-small cell lung cancer. The data were produced by immunoSEQ multiplex PCR, yet TCRdb's version contains in-frame clones alone and is incomplete. The data contain over 15,000 clones, under 85% of them seen just once; the ten biggest clones take up about 25%. The sequencing used peripheral blood, collected before any cancer treatment. These receptors were collected from a female donor over 55 with stage I lung adenocarcinoma.

This chain connects TRBV7-2 to TRBJ1-2; 10 nucleotides match TRBD1. This CDR3 contains 16 residues. Germline lookup yields CDR1 SGHTA and CDR2 FQGNSA. V was clipped by 2 bases and J by 6 bases; unmatched bases: 9. The CDR3 loop reads CASSLRPDRGSDGYTF. The CDR3 DNA follows: TGTGCCAGCAGCTTACGCCCGGACAGGGGGTCAGATGGCTACACCTTC.

This clone showed up just once. The chain couples TRBV27 to TRBJ2-5, with TRBD2 identical over 10 bases. Germline-derived CDR1 and CDR2 are MNHEY and SMNVEV (reference sequence). V was pared by 3 bases and J by 4 bases, with 17 bases of the junction left unmatched. The CDR3 runs 19 residues. This chain's CDR3 is CASSFFPRGSGGLIETQYF. The CDR3 nucleotides read TGTGCCAGCAGTTTCTTCCCCCGCGGTAGCGGGGGGTTGATAGAGACCCAGTACTTC.

The rearrangement joins TRBV5-5 to TRBJ1-1, with D unclear. Germline values: CDR1 SGHKS, CDR2 YYEKEE (reference sequence). The CDR3 is 12 amino acids. Trimming shortened V by 1 base and J by 9 bases, and 10 bases separated the two germline ends. CDR3 protein: CASSLMRQQAFF. CDR3 DNA: TGTGCCAGCAGCTTGATGAGGCAACAAGCTTTCTTT.

This clone was observed a few times. The chain combines TRBV6-6 with TRBJ1-1; D is ambiguous. This CDR3 contains 14 residues. CDR1 and CDR2 (germline): MNHNY, SVGAGI (reference sequence). Trimming shortened V by 2 bases and J by 0 bases, and 7 bases separated the two germline ends. The CDR3 region has the DNA TGTGCCAGCAGTTACCAGTCGGTGAACACTGAAGCTTTCTTT. This translates into CASSYQSVNTEAFF.

The chain carries TRBV27 and TRBJ1-2; a weak D match, TRBD1 (5 bases). The CDR3 runs 13 residues. V was shortened by 7 bases and J by 7 bases, with 16 bases between the two germline ends. CDR1 and CDR2 (germline): MNHEY, SMNVEV (reference sequence). This chain's CDR3 is CASTSVLGGGYTF. The CDR3 nucleotides are TGTGCCAGCACCTCAGTGCTTGGGGGTGGCTACACCTTC.

The chain employs TRBV11-1 and TRBJ2-3; no clear D gene. V was clipped by 2 bases and J by 1 base, with 10 bases between them. Germline V gene sequence: CDR1 SGHAT, CDR2 FQDESV (reference sequence). CDR3 size: 15 residues. The CDR3 reads CASSLSHRGTDTQYF. The CDR3 DNA sequence: TGTGCCAGCAGCTTATCACATCGGGGCACAGATACGCAGTATTTT.

This chain links TRBV6-1 with TRBJ1-1; D not resolved. The germline gives CDR1 MNHNS, CDR2 SASEGT. CDR3 size: 12 residues. Trimming took 6 bases from V and 8 from J, leaving 13 bases between them. CDR3 residues: CASRPGPAEAFF. CDR3 coding DNA: TGTGCCAGCAGACCCGGACCGGCAGAAGCTTTCTTT.

The V and J genes are TRBV19 and TRBJ2-1, with D perhaps given as TRBD1 or TRBD2 (6 bases each). From germline, CDR1 is LNHDA and CDR2 SQIVND (reference sequence). The CDR3 has 15 amino acids. Trimming stripped 3 bases from V and 2 bases from J, with 11 bases between. This chain's CDR3 is CASSIEEGAYNEQFF. In nucleotides, the CDR3 is TGTGCCAGTAGTATTGAGGAGGGGGCCTACAATGAGCAGTTCTTC.

The V gene is TRBV6-5, the J gene TRBJ2-1; TRBD1 agrees at 8 bases. The germline gives CDR1 MNHEY, CDR2 SVGAGI. Trimming cost V 5 bases and J 8 bases; bases outside gene matches: 11. This CDR3 has 15 residues. The CDR3 here is CASSPGGAGEYEQFF. The CDR3 DNA follows: TGTGCCAGCAGTCCAGGGGGCGCGGGTGAATATGAGCAGTTCTTC.

This clone counts as medium-sized. The chain joins TRBV2 to TRBJ2-3; 11 nucleotides match TRBD2. Germline loops: CDR1 SNHLY, CDR2 FYNNEI. Trimming took 8 bases from V and 0 from J; bases not matched to a gene: 7. This CDR3 region has 16 residues. The CDR3 region has the DNA TGTGCCAGCGGACTAGGACTAGCGGGCAGCACAGATACGCAGTATTTT. It specifies CASGLGLAGSTDTQYF.

The genes are TRBV7-8 and TRBJ2-2; 9 bases are shared with TRBD1. Germline CDR1 SGHVS, CDR2 FQNEAQ. Unmatched junction bases numbered 14, after V lost 5 bases and J lost 4 bases. The CDR3 loop spans 18 amino acids. CDR3 sequence (DNA): TGTGCCAGCAGCCTAAGACCCGGACAGGGGAGCAGCACCGGGGAGCTGTTTTTT. It specifies CASSLRPGQGSSTGELFF. The full variable domain, in which reference TRBV7-8 and TRBJ2-2 provide the parts outside the CDR3, is GAGVSQSPRYKVAKRGQDVALRCDPISGHVSLFWYQQALGQGPEFLTYFQNEAQLDKSGLPSDRFFAERPEGSVSTLKIQRTQQEDSAVYLCASSLRPGQGSSTGELFFGEGSRLTVL.

This chain joins TRBV5-6 and TRBJ1-5, with TRBD1 identical over 9 bases. Germline CDR1 reads SGHDT; CDR2 reads YYEEEE. The CDR3 is 16 residues long. The V and J ends lost 3 bases and 3 bases, in that order; junction bases with no gene match: 7. CDR3 DNA sequence: TGTGCCAGCAGCTATGGGACAGGGTGGGTCAATCAGCCCCAGCATTTT. It specifies CASSYGTGWVNQPQHF.

The chain couples TRBV19 to TRBJ1-2; D may be TRBD1 (6 bases). The V end lost 6 bases, the J end lost 3 bases, and 11 bases lay between the germline ends. The CDR3 has 13 amino acids. In germline, CDR1 is LNHDA, CDR2 SQIVND (reference sequence). The CDR3 coding sequence is TGTGCCAGTAGGGGCAGGGGCGACTATGGCTACACCTTC. Its translation is CASRGRGDYGYTF.

The rearrangement uses TRBV7-9 and TRBJ2-7; TRBD1 is a possible D gene (6 bases). This CDR3 spans 17 amino acids. V was cut by 1 base and J by 7 bases, with 23 bases left in between. CDR1 is SEHNR and CDR2 is FQNEAQ in the germline V gene (reference sequence). The CDR3 region has the DNA TGTGCCAGCAGCTTAGAACCGGCAGGACAGTGGCTTCGGGAGCAGTACTTC. Amino acid sequence: CASSLEPAGQWLREQYF.

There are a few counts of this clone. This chain joins TRBV2 and TRBJ1-4, with D possibly TRBD1 on 5 matching bases. The germline V gene encodes CDR1 SNHLY and CDR2 FYNNEI. The CDR3 has 15 residues. The V end was cut by 6 bases, the J end by 6 bases, with 17 bases between. CDR3 nucleotide sequence: TGTGCCAGCAGGGCGGGGGGTGGAGGGTATGAAAAACTGTTTTTT. Protein: CASRAGGGGYEKLFF. Filled out from reference TRBV2 and TRBJ1-4, the complete variable domain reads EPEVTQTPSHQVTQMGQEVILRCVPISNHLYFYWYRQILGQKVEFLVSFYNNEISEKSEIFDDQFSVERPDGSNFTLKIRSTKLEDSAMYFCASRAGGGGYEKLFFGSGTQLSVL.

The rearrangement joins TRBV6-6 to TRBJ2-7; D is undetermined. V was shortened by 6 bases and J by 0 bases, with 6 bases between the two germline ends. From germline, CDR1 is MNHNY and CDR2 SVGAGI (reference sequence). The CDR3 runs to 12 residues. The DNA for the CDR3 is TGTGCCAGCAGCCCCAGCTCCTACGAGCAGTACTTC. It codes for CASSPSSYEQYF.

The gene calls are TRBV7-9 and TRBJ1-3; maybe TRBD1 (6 bases). V shed 5 bases and J shed 0 bases, with 11 bases lying between them. The CDR3 is 15 residues long. Germline-derived CDR1 and CDR2 are SEHNR and FQNEAQ (reference sequence). The CDR3 is CASSPQGNSGNTIYF. The CDR3 nucleotides are TGTGCCAGCAGCCCCCAGGGGAACTCTGGAAACACCATATATTTT. Looking up the rest from reference TRBV7-9 and TRBJ1-3 gives the full variable domain: DTGVSQNPRHKITKRGQNVTFRCDPISEHNRLYWYRQTLGQGPEFLTYFQNEAQLEKSRLLSDRFSAERPKGSFSTLEIQRTEQGDSAMYLCASSPQGNSGNTIYFGEGSWLTVV.

This clone was detected a few times. The chain has TRBV9 and TRBJ2-1; 11 bases align to TRBD1. J lost 9 bases, V lost 3 bases, and 5 bases had no gene match. This CDR3 is 14 amino acids long. The germline CDR1 and CDR2 sequences are SGDLS and YYNGEE. CDR3: CASSGGQGEGEQFF. CDR3 nucleotide sequence: TGTGCCAGCAGCGGGGGACAGGGGGAAGGTGAGCAGTTCTTC.

This chain uses TRBV7-2 with TRBJ2-1; D remains ambiguous. The CDR3 runs to 13 residues. Trimming left V 4 bases short and J 6 bases short, with 10 bases between. Germline V gives CDR1 SGHTA, CDR2 FQGNSA. The CDR3 DNA is TGTGCCAGCAGCTCCCAAGCCGGCAATGAGCAGTTCTTC. This sequence encodes CASSSQAGNEQFF.

The V gene is TRBV7-3, the J gene TRBJ2-5, with TRBD1 matching over 9 bases. The CDR3 sequence is 15 residues long. From germline, CDR1 is SGHTA and CDR2 FQGTGA. V lost 5 bases and J lost 4; bases outside the gene matches: 8. The CDR3 DNA reads as TGTGCCAGCAGCCTCAACAGGGGGCTGGGAGAGACCCAGTACTTC. Translated, it gives CASSLNRGLGETQYF. Drawing the rest from reference TRBV7-3 and TRBJ2-5, the complete variable domain is GAGVSQTPSNKVTEKGKYVELRCDPISGHTALYWYRQSLGQGPEFLIYFQGTGAADDSGLPNDRFFAVRPEGSVSTLKIQRTERGDSAVYLCASSLNRGLGETQYFGPGTRLLVL.

This clone was observed a single time. The V gene is TRBV7-2, the J gene TRBJ1-2, with D unresolved. V gave up 4 bases and J gave up 13 bases, with 22 bases separating them. The germline V gene has CDR1 SGHTA and CDR2 FQGNSA. The CDR3 contains 14 residues. The CDR3 is CASSSAGQLMTLTF. The CDR3 bases are TGTGCCAGCAGCTCGGCCGGCCAACTAATGACTCTCACCTTC.

This chain links TRBV7-9 with TRBJ1-2; a weak D match, TRBD1 (5 bases). V lost 5 bases to trimming and J lost 4 bases, with 17 bases between them. Germline loops: CDR1 SEHNR, CDR2 FQNEAQ (reference sequence). CDR3 length: 15 amino acids. The CDR3 reads CASSRAGILAYGYTF. For the CDR3, the DNA is TGTGCCAGCAGCCGAGCAGGGATCCTAGCCTATGGCTACACCTTC. The whole variable domain, filled in from reference TRBV7-9 and TRBJ1-2, reads DTGVSQNPRHKITKRGQNVTFRCDPISEHNRLYWYRQTLGQGPEFLTYFQNEAQLEKSRLLSDRFSAERPKGSFSTLEIQRTEQGDSAMYLCASSRAGILAYGYTFGSGTRLTVV.

The rearrangement links TRBV15 to TRBJ2-4; 10 bases are shared with TRBD1. V was clipped by 1 base and J by 1 base; unmatched bases: 1. Germline V gene sequence: CDR1 LNHNV, CDR2 YYDKDF (reference sequence). This CDR3 contains 16 residues. CDR3 DNA sequence: TGTGCCACCAGCAGAGGGACAGGGGGTGCCAAAAACATTCAGTACTTC. Protein sequence: CATSRGTGGAKNIQYF. Together with reference TRBV15 and TRBJ2-4, the CDR3 gives the full variable domain: DAMVIQNPRYQVTQFGKPVTLSCSQTLNHNVMYWYQQKSSQAPKLLFHYYDKDFNNEADTPDNFQSRRPNTSFCFLDIRSPGLGDTAMYLCATSRGTGGAKNIQYFGAGTRLSVL.

V is TRBV18 and J is TRBJ2-4, with 10 bases lining up with TRBD1. The CDR3 spans 15 residues. J was trimmed by 1 base and V by 5 bases; bases with no gene match: 2. CDR1 is KGHSH, CDR2 LQKENI, per germline. Here the CDR3 DNA reads TGTGCCAGCTCATCGGGACAGGGGGCCAAAAACATTCAGTACTTC. Its translation is CASSSGQGAKNIQYF.

This rearrangement joins TRBV28 to TRBJ2-7; a weak D match, TRBD2 (5 bases). V was clipped by 3 bases and J by 7 bases, with 13 bases between them. The CDR3 runs to 13 residues. Germline V gene data show CDR1 as MDHEN and CDR2 as SYDVKM. The CDR3 protein is CASSLGLPGEQYF. CDR3 DNA: TGTGCCAGCAGTTTGGGTCTCCCGGGGGAGCAGTACTTC.

The chain has TRBV29-1 and TRBJ1-2; D is unresolved. V lost 3 bases and J 3 bases, leaving 14 bases between the germline ends. CDR1 is SQVTM and CDR2 is ANQGSEA in the germline V gene. This CDR3 contains 14 residues. This CDR3 is CSVERPEQYYGYTF. In DNA, the CDR3 is TGCAGCGTTGAGAGGCCAGAACAATACTATGGCTACACCTTC.